The T cell receptor beta chain under discussion was sequenced for a study of blood T cell repertoires in COVID-19. Method: immunoSEQ multiplex PCR; TCRdb's copy keeps in-frame clones and lacks some. In the table there are about 210,000 clones, more than 70% of which are singletons. CDR1 is MGHRA, CDR2 YSYEKL, per germline. J was trimmed by 7 bases and V by 0 bases; bases with no gene match: 2. This CDR3 has 14 amino acids. The TCR comes from a man younger than 40 with acute COVID-19. The genes are TRBV4-1 and TRBJ1-4; TRBD1 matches 7 bases. The sample taken for sequencing was PBMCs or T cells enriched from blood (not recorded which). This chain's CDR3 is CASSQETGAEKLFF. In DNA form, the CDR3 reads TGCGCCAGCAGCCAAGAAACAGGGGCTGAAAAACTGTTTTTT.